This TCR beta chain was identified during a study of tumor-infiltrating lymphocytes in primary liver carcinoma. Study-level information: The number of productive TCRbeta reads per sample ranged from roughly 3.5 to 7.13 million and was similar across tissue types.

V shed 0 bases and J shed 9 bases, with 9 bases lying between them. Germline values: CDR1 LGHNT, CDR2 FRNRAP. The CDR3 is made up of 13 amino acids. Using a constant-region primer together with ProtoScript II reverse transcriptase, TCR beta cDNA was made from around 0.55 ug of total RNA. Construction of TCR beta libraries relied on three successive nested multiplex PCR rounds employing slightly modified ARM-PCR. Each of the first two PCR rounds ran roughly 9 cycles with TRBV1-TRBV30 forward and C-beta reverse primers. From the multiplex PCR reads, TCRdb called clonotypes with MiXCR, one entry per CDR3 protein. Of some 320,000 distinct CDR3 sequences in the sample, 60% to 80% were seen once. The table lists this clonotype with many counts. Both blood RNA, taken from unsorted whole blood, and germline DNA were extracted. Chronic HBV infection was present in the patients, who were treatment-naive.

This sequence joins TRBV12-5 and TRBJ2-1; D is perhaps TRBD2 (5 bases). Sequenced: peripheral blood. This TCR was sampled from a man aged 35 to 55 with primary liver carcinoma and hepatitis B virus infection. The CDR3 protein is CASGLVGRGEQFF. CDR3 coding DNA: TGTGCTAGTGGTTTGGTGGGCCGGGGTGAGCAGTTCTTC.